One sample yielded the 14 T cell receptor beta chains listed below, sequenced in a study of identical twins. TCRdb redid the calling of the 5' RACE reads with MiXCR, one entry per CDR3 protein. The data contain 250,000 or so distinct CDR3 sequences, approximately 8.3% of them singletons. These same records also appear under a second study, on yellow fever vaccine responses in identical twins.

Sequences were obtained from CD8+ T cells sorted from blood. These receptors all stem from a woman aged 18-29 years in good health.

The chain joins TRBV27 to TRBJ2-1, with 13 bases aligning to TRBD2. J lost 10 bases, V lost 3 bases, and 6 bases had no gene match. Germline assignment: CDR1 MNHEY and CDR2 SMNVEV (reference sequence). The CDR3 length is 15 residues. CDR3 bases: TGTGCCAGCAGTTTGGGGACTAGCGGGGTATGGGAGCAGTTCTTC. Its protein is CASSLGTSGVWEQFF.

This clonotype was recorded at least ten times. The V call is TRBV20-1, the J call TRBJ2-1, with 15 bases matching TRBD2. The CDR3 consists of 15 residues. The junction had 3 bases not matched to a gene; V was cut back by 1 base and J by 8 bases. Germline assignment: CDR1 DFQATT and CDR2 SNEGSKA (reference sequence). CDR3 sequence: CSARVGLAGGYEQFF. CDR3 DNA sequence: TGCAGTGCTAGAGTGGGACTAGCGGGAGGCTATGAGCAGTTCTTC.

CDR3 coding DNA: TGCGCCAGCAGCTTGGGGTGGAGCTCCCAAAGCTCCTACGAGCAGTACTTC. This sequence encodes CASSLGWSSQSSYEQYF. The chain couples TRBV5-1 to TRBJ2-7; D uncertain. The germline gives CDR1 SGHRS, CDR2 YFSETQ. The CDR3 length is 17 residues. Deletions cut 0 bases from V and 0 bases from J, with 16 bases between.

This clonotype was seen more than once but under ten times. The V call is TRBV29-1, the J call TRBJ2-3; D not resolved. The germline V and J ends were trimmed by 5 bases and 2 bases, with 8 bases remaining between them. The germline gives CDR1 SQVTM, CDR2 ANQGSEA. CDR3 length: 12 residues. The CDR3 DNA reads as TGCAGCGTTATTACAGACACAGATACGCAGTATTTT. Its protein product is CSVITDTDTQYF.

The chain couples TRBV7-6 to TRBJ2-2; D is undetermined. Germline V gives CDR1 SGHVS, CDR2 FNYEAQ. The V end was cut by 0 bases, the J end by 4 bases, with 3 bases between. This CDR3 region has 13 residues. The CDR3 sequence: CASSLAATGELFF. CDR3 in DNA: TGTGCCAGCAGCTTAGCTGCCACCGGGGAGCTGTTTTTT. The whole variable domain, remainder taken from reference TRBV7-6 and TRBJ2-2, is GAGVSQSPRYKVTKRGQDVALRCDPISGHVSLYWYRQALGQGPEFLTYFNYEAQQDKSGLPNDRFSAERPEGSISTLTIQRTEQRDSAMYRCASSLAATGELFFGEGSRLTVL.

This clonotype was counted once. The V gene is TRBV7-2, the J gene TRBJ2-1; 10 bases match TRBD2. This CDR3 spans 14 amino acids. V dropped 4 bases and J dropped 5; count of bases not matched to a gene: 2. Germline V lookup: CDR1 SGHTA, CDR2 FQGNSA. The DNA for the CDR3 is TGTGCCAGCAGCTCTAGCGGGAGAGACAATGAGCAGTTCTTC. It codes for CASSSSGRDNEQFF.

This clonotype was observed a handful of times. The chain joins TRBV4-3 to TRBJ2-1; D unresolved. The CDR3 is 18 amino acids. Trimming removed 4 bases at V and 3 bases at J, with 22 bases between. CDR1 is LGHNA, CDR2 YSLEER, per germline. The CDR3 sequence: CASSLIFGTLQNYNEQFF. In DNA form, the CDR3 reads TGCGCCAGCAGCCTGATCTTCGGCACGTTGCAAAACTACAATGAGCAGTTCTTC.

This clonotype was recorded at least ten times. The V call is TRBV7-9, the J call TRBJ2-5; TRBD1 aligns across 7 bases. Per germline, CDR1 SEHNR and CDR2 FQNEAQ (reference sequence). The CDR3 contains 14 residues. V was clipped by 2 bases and J by 3 bases; unmatched bases: 3. CDR3 protein: CASSLQGGEETQYF. CDR3 nucleotides: TGTGCCAGCAGCTTACAAGGGGGCGAAGAGACCCAGTACTTC.

This clonotype has a count of ten or more. This chain links TRBV2 with TRBJ2-3; 8 bases line up with TRBD2. The junction had 23 bases not matched to a gene; V was cut back by 8 bases and J by 7 bases. Germline-derived CDR1 and CDR2 are SNHLY and FYNNEI. The CDR3 spans 18 residues. CDR3 sequence (DNA): TGTGCCAGCCCCGACGACCGTTCGACTAGCGAGACTCCTAATACGCAGTATTTT. Protein: CASPDDRSTSETPNTQYF.

The rearrangement links TRBV6-1 to TRBJ1-2; the D gene is possibly TRBD1 (6 bases). Per the germline V gene, CDR1 is MNHNS and CDR2 is SASEGT. The CDR3 is made up of 16 amino acids. V shed 6 bases and J shed 5 bases, with 22 bases lying between them. This chain's CDR3 is CASSISGGGDVYGYTF. CDR3 DNA: TGTGCCAGCAGCATTTCCGGGGGGGGCGATGTTTATGGCTACACCTTC.

Ten or more counts support this clonotype. Written as DNA, the CDR3 is TGTGCCAGCGGGCTTGGAAACACCATATATTTT. It translates to CASGLGNTIYF. The V and J genes are TRBV25-1 and TRBJ1-3, with unresolved D. The CDR3 extends over 11 amino acids. With 8 bases removed from V and 3 bases from J, the gap between germline ends came to 5 bases. CDR1 and CDR2 from the germline V gene are MGHDK and SYGVNS.

The chain carries TRBV4-1 and TRBJ2-3, with no clear D. Looked up from germline, CDR1 is MGHRA and CDR2 is YSYEKL. The CDR3 runs to 16 residues. Trimming removed 4 bases at V and 1 base at J, with 15 bases between. The CDR3 DNA reads as TGCGCCAGCAGCCGGCTCGACACCGCACGCACAGATACGCAGTATTTT. Encoded protein: CASSRLDTARTDTQYF.

This clonotype showed up just a few times. The genes are TRBV11-2 and TRBJ2-3, with D perhaps TRBD1 (6 bases). CDR1 is SGHAT and CDR2 is FQNNGV in the germline V gene. CDR3 length: 16 amino acids. V shed 4 bases and J shed 1 base, with 15 bases lying between them. The CDR3, as DNA: TGTGCCAGCAGCTCACCTTCGGACAGACGCACAGATACGCAGTATTTT. Residues: CASSSPSDRRTDTQYF.

The chain carries TRBV4-1 and TRBJ2-1; possible D gene TRBD1, 6 bases. Trimming stripped 0 bases from V and 9 bases from J, with 15 bases between. The CDR3 runs to 15 residues. Germline loops: CDR1 MGHRA, CDR2 YSYEKL. In DNA, the CDR3 is TGCGCCAGCAGCCAAGACGGGCAGGGGAGTAGTGAGCAGTTCTTC. It specifies CASSQDGQGSSEQFF.